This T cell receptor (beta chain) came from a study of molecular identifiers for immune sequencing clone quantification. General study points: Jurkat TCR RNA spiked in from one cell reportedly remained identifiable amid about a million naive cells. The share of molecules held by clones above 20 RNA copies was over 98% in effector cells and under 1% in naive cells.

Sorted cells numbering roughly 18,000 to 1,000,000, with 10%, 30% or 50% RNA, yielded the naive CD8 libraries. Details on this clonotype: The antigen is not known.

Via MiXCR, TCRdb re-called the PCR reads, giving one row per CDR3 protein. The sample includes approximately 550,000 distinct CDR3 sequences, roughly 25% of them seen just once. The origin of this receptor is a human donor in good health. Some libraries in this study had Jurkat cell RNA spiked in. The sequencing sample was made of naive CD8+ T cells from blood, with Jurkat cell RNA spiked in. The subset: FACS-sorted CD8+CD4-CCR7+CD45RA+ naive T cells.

CDR3 in DNA: TGTGCCAGTAGTGGCGACAGGGGGCCGAGAAACATTCAGTACTTC. Amino acids: CASSGDRGPRNIQYF. V is TRBV19 and J is TRBJ2-4; 10 bases line up with TRBD1. This CDR3 region has 15 residues. The V gene's germline CDR1 is LNHDA and CDR2 SQIVND (reference sequence). V dropped 5 bases and J dropped 6; count of bases not matched to a gene: 7. Full variable domain (remainder filled in from reference TRBV19 and TRBJ2-4): DGGITQSPKYLFRKEGQNVTLSCEQNLNHDAMYWYRQDPGQGLRLIYYSQIVNDFQKGDIAEGYSVSREKKESFPLTVTSAQKNPTAFYLCASSGDRGPRNIQYFGAGTRLSVL.